Described below is a single T cell receptor (beta chain) sequence and its context. Its antigen is undetermined. The sample belongs to a study of cytomegalovirus exposure and HLA in healthy donors. Whole-study results and caveats: 87-base-pair reads could not separate some V segments, including TRBV6-2 and TRBV6-3.

Trimming cost V 8 bases and J 0 bases, with 14 bases left between them. The germline CDR1 and CDR2 sequences are LNHDA and SQIVND (reference sequence). The CDR3 runs 15 residues. Vbeta (60) and Jbeta (13) primers were used in the PCR. The repertoire was sequenced with immunoSEQ multiplex PCR; TCRdb's copy has only in-frame clones and lacks some. In the table there are under 150,000 clones, around 68% of which are singletons. The clonotype was recovered from a woman aged 40 to 50 in good health and CMV-seropositive. Sequencing was done on a sample of PBMCs. The chain carries TRBV19 and TRBJ1-5, with D uncertain. This CDR3 is CASRRDWGSNQPQHF. The CDR3 DNA is TGTGCCAGTCGGAGGGATTGGGGTAGCAATCAGCCCCAGCATTTT.